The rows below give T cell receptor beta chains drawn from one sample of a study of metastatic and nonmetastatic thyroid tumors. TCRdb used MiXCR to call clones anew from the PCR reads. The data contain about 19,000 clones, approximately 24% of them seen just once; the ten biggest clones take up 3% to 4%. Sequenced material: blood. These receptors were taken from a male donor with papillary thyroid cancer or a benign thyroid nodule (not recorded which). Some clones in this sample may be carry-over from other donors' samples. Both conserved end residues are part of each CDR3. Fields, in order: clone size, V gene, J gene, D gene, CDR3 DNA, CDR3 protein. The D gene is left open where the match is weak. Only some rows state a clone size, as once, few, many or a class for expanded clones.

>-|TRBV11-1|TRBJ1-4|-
TGTGCCAGCAGCTTTTATTCGACTGAAGATGAAAAACTGTTTTTT
CASSFYSTEDEKLFF
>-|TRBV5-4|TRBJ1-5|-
TGTGCCAGCAGCTTTGGGGTGGGGAGCAATCAGCCCCAGCATTTT
CASSFGVGSNQPQHF
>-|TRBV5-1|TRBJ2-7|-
TGCGCCAGCAGCTTGGACAGGGAGGTACGCGAGCAGTACTTC
CASSLDREVREQYF
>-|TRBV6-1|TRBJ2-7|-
TGTGCCAGCAGCCCCGGGTGGGGGGACAGCTCCTACGAGCAGTACTTC
CASSPGWGDSSYEQYF
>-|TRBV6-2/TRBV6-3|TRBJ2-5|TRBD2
TGTGCCAGCAGTTACGGTAGCGGGGGGGCCTGGCAAGAGACCCAGTACTTC
CASSYGSGGAWQETQYF
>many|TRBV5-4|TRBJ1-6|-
TGTGCCAGCAGCTTGGCTTCGGGAATGTATAATTCACCCCTCCACTTT
CASSLASGMYNSPLHF
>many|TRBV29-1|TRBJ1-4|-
TGCAGCGTTGATATCAGTGGTTCTAATGAAAAACTGTTTTTT
CSVDISGSNEKLFF
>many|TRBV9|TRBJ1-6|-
TGTGCCAGCAGCGCCGGTACCGGACCTAATAATTCACCCCTCCACTTT
CASSAGTGPNNSPLHF
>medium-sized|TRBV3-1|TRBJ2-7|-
TGTGCCAGCAGCCTGGGGGGTTCAAACGAGCAGTACTTC
CASSLGGSNEQYF
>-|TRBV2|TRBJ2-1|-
TGTGCCAGCAGTGAAGTGGGGAATGAGCAGTTCTTC
CASSEVGNEQFF
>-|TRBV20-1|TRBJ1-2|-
TGCAGTGCTACGGGGACATGGGACGGCTATGGCTACACCTTC
CSATGTWDGYGYTF
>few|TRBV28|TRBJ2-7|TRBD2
TGTGCCAGCAGTTTGTTCGGGGGGAGGGGCGGATACGAGCAGTACTTC
CASSLFGGRGGYEQYF
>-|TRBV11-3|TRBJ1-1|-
TGTGCCAGCAGCTTCCCCCCCGGCAGCATGGACACTGAAGCTTTCTTT
CASSFPPGSMDTEAFF
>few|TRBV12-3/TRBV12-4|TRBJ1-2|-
TGTGCCAGCAGTTTAGGCCTAGATGGCTACACCTTC
CASSLGLDGYTF
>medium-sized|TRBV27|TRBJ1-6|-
TGTGCCAGCAGTTTGGGGGTTAATTCACCCCTCCACTTT
CASSLGVNSPLHF
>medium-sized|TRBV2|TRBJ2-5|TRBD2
TGTGCCAGCAAAGCGGGGGTCGTAGGGGAGACCCAGTACTTC
CASKAGVVGETQYF